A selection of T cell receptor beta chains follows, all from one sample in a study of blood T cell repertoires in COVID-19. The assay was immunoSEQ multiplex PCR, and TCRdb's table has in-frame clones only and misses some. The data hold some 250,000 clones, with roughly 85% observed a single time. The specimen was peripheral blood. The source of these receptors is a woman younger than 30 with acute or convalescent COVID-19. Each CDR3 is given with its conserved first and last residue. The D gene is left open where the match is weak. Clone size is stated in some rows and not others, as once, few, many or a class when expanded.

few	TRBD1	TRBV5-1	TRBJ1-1	TGCGCCAGCAGCTTGGTGGCAGGGGGCACTGAAGCTTTCTTT	CASSLVAGGTEAFF
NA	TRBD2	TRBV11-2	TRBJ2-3	TGTGCCAGCAGCTTGGGGACTAGCGGCTATGAAACGCAGTATTTT	CASSLGTSGYETQYF
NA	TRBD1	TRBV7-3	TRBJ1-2	TGTGCCAGCAGCCTGGGGACAGCCGATGGCTACACCTTC	CASSLGTADGYTF
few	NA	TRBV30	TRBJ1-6	TGTGCCTGGAGTGTATCGGGGAGTCAGCATCGCTCACCCCTCCACTTT	CAWSVSGSQHRSPLHF
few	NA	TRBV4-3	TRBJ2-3	TGCGCCAGCAGCCCTAGGCCCCCAGGGGATGCAGATACGCAGTATTTT	CASSPRPPGDADTQYF
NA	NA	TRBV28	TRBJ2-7	TGTGCCAGCCTAACCAACAGGAAGGGAAACTACGAGCAGTACTTC	CASLTNRKGNYEQYF
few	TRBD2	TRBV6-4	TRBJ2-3	TGTGCCAGCAGTCCGACTAGCGGGGGCACAGATACGCAGTATTTT	CASSPTSGGTDTQYF
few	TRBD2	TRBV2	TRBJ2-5	TGTGCCAGCAGTTCAAGCGGGGTGGCTACCCGCGTGAGGGAGACCCAGTACTTC	CASSSSGVATRVRETQYF
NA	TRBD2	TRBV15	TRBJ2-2	TGTGCCACCAGAACGACGGGGGGGCGGACGAACACCGGGGAGCTGTTTTTT	CATRTTGGRTNTGELFF
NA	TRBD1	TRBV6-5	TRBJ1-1	TGTGCCAGCAGTTACTCGACAGGGAGGAACACTGAAGCTTTCTTT	CASSYSTGRNTEAFF
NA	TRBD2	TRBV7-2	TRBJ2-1	TGTGCCAGCAGCTCCCCTGGACTAGCGGGAGGTAGCTACAATGAGCAGTTCTTC	CASSSPGLAGGSYNEQFF
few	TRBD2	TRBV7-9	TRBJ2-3	TGTGCCAGCAGCTCGCTAGCGGGAGCCCAGGGTACGCAGTATTTT	CASSSLAGAQGTQYF
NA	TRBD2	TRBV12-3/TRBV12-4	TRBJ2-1	TGTGCCAGCACCCCGGGGTGGGGGGGTGAGCAGTTCTTC	CASTPGWGGEQFF
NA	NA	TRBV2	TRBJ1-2	TGTGCCAGCAGATTCTCTCAGGCGAACTATGGCTACACCTTC	CASRFSQANYGYTF
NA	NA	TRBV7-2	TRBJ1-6	TGTGCCAGCAGCTCTATGGGGGCTGTATCTTCACCCCTCCACTTT	CASSSMGAVSSPLHF
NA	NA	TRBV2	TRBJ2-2	TGTGCCAGCAGTGAATCACGAACCAGAGGACAGTCCGGGGAGCTGTTTTTT	CASSESRTRGQSGELFF
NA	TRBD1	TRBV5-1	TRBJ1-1	TGCGCCAGCAGCTGGGGGACAGGGACGAACACTGAAGCTTTCTTT	CASSWGTGTNTEAFF
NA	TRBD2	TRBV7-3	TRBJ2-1	TGTGCCAGCAGCCCCACTTTAGCGGGCAATGAGCAGTTCTTC	CASSPTLAGNEQFF
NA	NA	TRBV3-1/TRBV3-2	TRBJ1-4	TGTGCCAGCAGCCAAGATATTTCTCGGGGACTAGGGGCTTCCCTGTTTTTT	CASSQDISRGLGASLFF
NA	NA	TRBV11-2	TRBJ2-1	TGTGCCAGCAGCTTAGTTCTCGGTGAGCAGTTCTTC	CASSLVLGEQFF
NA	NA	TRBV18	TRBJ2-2	TGTGCCAGCTCACCCGGGTCAGCGAACACCGGGGAGCTGTTTTTT	CASSPGSANTGELFF
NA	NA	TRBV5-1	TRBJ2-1	TGCGCCAGCAGCACGCGGGGCCCTGACAATGAGCAGTTCTTC	CASSTRGPDNEQFF
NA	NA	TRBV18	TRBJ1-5	TGTGCCAGCTCACCACGCACAGGGCTCACTCAGCCCCAGCATTTT	CASSPRTGLTQPQHF
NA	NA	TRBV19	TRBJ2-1	TGTGCCAGTAGCCCAGTGGTCTCCTACAATGAGCAGTTCTTC	CASSPVVSYNEQFF
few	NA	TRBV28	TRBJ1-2	TGTGCCAGCAGATATAGGATACATAGGGCTGGGAGGGACTACACCTTC	CASRYRIHRAGRDYTF
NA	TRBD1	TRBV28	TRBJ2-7	TGTGCCACCGACGGACAGGTGGGCTACGAGCAGTACTTC	CATDGQVGYEQYF
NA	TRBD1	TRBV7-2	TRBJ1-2	TGTGCCAGCAGCTTGGGGACAGGACCACCTTATGGCTACACCTTC	CASSLGTGPPYGYTF
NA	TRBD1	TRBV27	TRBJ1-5	TGTGCCAGCAGTCTGAACAGGGGGAGGCCCCAGCATTTT	CASSLNRGRPQHF
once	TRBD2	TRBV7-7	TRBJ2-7	TGTGCTAGCAGCCCTGGACTAGGGACGTACGAGCAGTACTTC	CASSPGLGTYEQYF
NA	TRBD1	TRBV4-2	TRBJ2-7	TGTGCCAGCAGCCTCCGCCTCTGGGGACAGGGATCCTACGAGCAGTACTTC	CASSLRLWGQGSYEQYF
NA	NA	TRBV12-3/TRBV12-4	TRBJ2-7	TGTGCCAGCAGTTTACGGGACTACGAGCAGTACTTC	CASSLRDYEQYF
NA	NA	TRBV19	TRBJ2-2	TGTGCCAGTAGTTTCGCGCAGACGGGAACTGGGGAGCTGTTTTTT	CASSFAQTGTGELFF
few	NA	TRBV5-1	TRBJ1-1	TGCGCCAGCAGCGCCATAGAAGCGGGGAACACTGAAGCTTTCTTT	CASSAIEAGNTEAFF
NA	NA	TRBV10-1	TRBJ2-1	TGCGCCAGCAGTGAGTCCCGGGACTTCTACAATGAGCAGTTCTTC	CASSESRDFYNEQFF
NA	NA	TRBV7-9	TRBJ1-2	TGTGCCAGCAGCTTAGGAAGGCAACGAGGGGAGGATGGCTACACCTTC	CASSLGRQRGEDGYTF
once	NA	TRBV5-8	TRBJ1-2	TGTGCCAGCAGCATCCGACAGACCAGCGGCTACACCTTC	CASSIRQTSGYTF
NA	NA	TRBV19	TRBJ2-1	TGTGCCAGTAGTATCACGTTGGGGAGCTCCTACAATGAGCAGTTCTTC	CASSITLGSSYNEQFF
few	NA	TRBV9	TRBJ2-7	TGTGCCAGCAGTCCTCGGGTCGATGGCGAGCAGTACTTC	CASSPRVDGEQYF
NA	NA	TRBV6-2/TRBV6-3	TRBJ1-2	TGTGCCAGCAGTTCCACAGGGAAGGATGGCTACACCTTC	CASSSTGKDGYTF
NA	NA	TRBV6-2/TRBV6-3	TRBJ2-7	TGTGCCAGCAGTTACTCGAATTTGGATCCGACAGAATCAAGATACGAGCAGTACTTC	CASSYSNLDPTESRYEQYF
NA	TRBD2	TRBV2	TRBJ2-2	TGTGCCAGCAGTGACTTTGGCCTAGCGGGGAGACACGGGGAGCTGTTTTTT	CASSDFGLAGRHGELFF
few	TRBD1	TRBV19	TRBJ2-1	TGTGCCAGTAGTATAGGACAGGGCCTCTACAATGAGCAGTTCTTC	CASSIGQGLYNEQFF
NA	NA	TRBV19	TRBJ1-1	TGTGCCAGTCAGGGCTACACTGAAGCTTTCTTT	CASQGYTEAFF
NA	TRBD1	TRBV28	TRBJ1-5	TGTGCCAGCAGTTTCGGGACACAGGGGGGGAATCAGCCCCAGCATTTT	CASSFGTQGGNQPQHF
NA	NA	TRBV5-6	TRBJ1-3	TGTGCCAGCACCCTCCGGGGGGCTGGAAACACCATATATTTT	CASTLRGAGNTIYF
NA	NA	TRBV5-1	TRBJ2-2	TGCGCCAGCAGCTTGGGGGCCAGCCGGCAGACCGGGGAGCTGTTTTTT	CASSLGASRQTGELFF
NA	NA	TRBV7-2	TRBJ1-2	TGTGCCAGCAGCTCACAGGGCTATGGCTACACCTTC	CASSSQGYGYTF
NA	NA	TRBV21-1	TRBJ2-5	TGTGCCAGCAGCAAAGGGGACGGGAGTGCCCAGTACTTC	CASSKGDGSAQYF
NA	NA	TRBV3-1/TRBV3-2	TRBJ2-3	TGTGCCAGCAGCCAAGGTCAGGTCGGTACGCAGTATTTT	CASSQGQVGTQYF
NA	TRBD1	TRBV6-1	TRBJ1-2	TGTGCCAGCAGTGATGGTCGATCGGCAGGGGGATCGGGCGGCTACACCTTC	CASSDGRSAGGSGGYTF
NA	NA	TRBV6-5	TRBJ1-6	TGTGCCAGCAGCGCAGACAGAATTAATTCACCCCTCCACTTT	CASSADRINSPLHF